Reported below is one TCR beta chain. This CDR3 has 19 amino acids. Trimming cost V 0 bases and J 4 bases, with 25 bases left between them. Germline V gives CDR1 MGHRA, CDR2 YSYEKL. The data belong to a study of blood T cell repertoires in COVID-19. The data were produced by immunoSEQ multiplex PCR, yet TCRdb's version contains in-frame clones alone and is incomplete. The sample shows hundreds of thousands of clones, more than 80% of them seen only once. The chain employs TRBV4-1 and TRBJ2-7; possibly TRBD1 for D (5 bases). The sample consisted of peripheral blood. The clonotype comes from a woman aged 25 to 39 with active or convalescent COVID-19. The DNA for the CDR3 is TGCGCCAGCAGCCAAGAATCCATCCGCGTACAGGCGCTAAGGTACGAGCAGTACTTC. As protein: CASSQESIRVQALRYEQYF.